Below are 19 T cell receptor beta chains sequenced from a single sample in a study of blood T cell repertoires in COVID-19. Using immunoSEQ multiplex PCR, the repertoire was profiled, and TCRdb retains in-frame clones only, with some absent. Among over 200,000 clones listed, roughly 80% were seen once. Input material: peripheral blood. All receptors derive from a woman older than 75 with acute or convalescent COVID-19.

This clone was recorded a few times. This rearrangement joins TRBV5-5 to TRBJ1-3; D not resolved. V was pared by 4 bases and J by 1 base, with 21 bases between. This CDR3 is built from 18 residues. The germline V gene encodes CDR1 SGHKS and CDR2 YYEKEE (reference sequence). The CDR3 region is CASSPVIGGSASGNTIYF. The CDR3 nucleotides read TGTGCCAGCAGCCCAGTAATTGGAGGGTCGGCTTCTGGAAACACCATATATTTT.

The CDR3, as DNA: TGTGCCAGCAGCCAGGGGCTCCCGGGACAGGGGACCTACGAGCAGTACTTC. Amino acids: CASSQGLPGQGTYEQYF. The V call is TRBV3-1 (or the pseudogene TRBV3-2), the J call TRBJ2-7, with TRBD1 matching 10 bases. With 3 bases clipped from V and 2 bases from J, the junction kept 10 bases outside the gene matches. The length of the CDR3 is 17 residues. CDR1 is LGHDT, CDR2 YNNKEL, per germline (reference sequence).

This clone was counted between two and nine times. The chain carries TRBV18 and TRBJ1-3, with D perhaps matching TRBD1 (6 bases). The CDR3 spans 14 residues. V was pared by 2 bases and J by 7 bases, with 12 bases between. In germline, CDR1 is KGHSH, CDR2 LQKENI. The CDR3 loop is CASSPGGERNTIYF. CDR3 bases: TGTGCCAGCTCACCAGGGGGCGAGAGGAACACCATATATTTT.

The chain links TRBV6-1 to TRBJ2-5; a possible D gene is TRBD2 (6 bases). The CDR3 loop spans 14 amino acids. Trimming shortened V by 2 bases and J by 4 bases, and 11 bases separated the two germline ends. CDR1 and CDR2 (germline): MNHNS, SASEGT. Here the CDR3 reads CASSERLGGETQYF. The CDR3 bases are TGTGCCAGCAGTGAACGGCTGGGAGGAGAGACCCAGTACTTC.

The V and J genes are TRBV6-5 and TRBJ2-6; D is ambiguous. The V gene's germline CDR1 is MNHEY and CDR2 SVGAGI. The CDR3 is made up of 16 amino acids. Deletions cut 2 bases from V and 4 bases from J, with 12 bases between. The chain's CDR3 is CASSYVDSLGANVLTF. For the CDR3, the DNA is TGTGCCAGCAGTTACGTCGATTCCCTAGGGGCCAACGTCCTGACTTTC.

In nucleotides, the CDR3 is TGTGCCAGCAGTGCCTCCCCAGGGGGCTATGGCTACACCTTC. This sequence encodes CASSASPGGYGYTF. The rearrangement uses TRBV9 and TRBJ1-2; 7 bases agree with TRBD1. Germline loops: CDR1 SGDLS, CDR2 YYNGEE. CDR3 size: 14 residues. Germline trimming cut 5 bases from V and 4 bases from J; bases unmatched to any gene: 8. Combining the CDR3 with reference TRBV9 and TRBJ1-2 gives the whole variable domain DSGVTQTPKHLITATGQRVTLRCSPRSGDLSVYWYQQSLDQGLQFLIQYYNGEERAKGNILERFSAQQFPDLHSELNLSSLELGDSALYFCASSASPGGYGYTFGSGTRLTVV.

The J gene is TRBJ1-1, the V gene TRBV19; perhaps TRBD1 as D (5 bases). The germline gives CDR1 LNHDA, CDR2 SQIVND (reference sequence). The CDR3 has 15 amino acids. V was trimmed by 3 bases and J by 1 base, leaving 12 bases between them. The CDR3 reads CASSISWGRNTEAFF. CDR3 sequence (DNA): TGTGCCAGTAGTATTTCGTGGGGCAGGAACACTGAAGCTTTCTTT.

The chain recombines TRBV30 with TRBJ1-5, with D uncertain. Germline V gene lookup returns CDR1 GTSNPN and CDR2 SVGIG (reference sequence). V lost 2 bases, J lost 4 bases, and 21 bases lay in between. This CDR3 has 17 amino acids. CDR3 in DNA: TGTGCCTGGAGTCCTCGTTTGGATCAGCGCCAAAATCAGCCCCAGCATTTT. Translated, it gives CAWSPRLDQRQNQPQHF.

The rearrangement links TRBV7-9 to TRBJ2-1; 8 positions agree with TRBD1. The V gene's germline CDR1 is SEHNR and CDR2 FQNEAQ (reference sequence). The V and J ends lost 2 bases and 0 bases, in that order; junction bases with no gene match: 0. This CDR3 contains 15 residues. In DNA form, the CDR3 reads TGTGCCAGCAGCTTACAGGGGGCCTCCTACAATGAGCAGTTCTTC. This translates into CASSLQGASYNEQFF.

The chain is built from TRBV3-1 (or the pseudogene TRBV3-2) and TRBJ2-1; 11 nucleotides match TRBD2. There are 14 residues in the CDR3. V lost 1 base, J lost 9 bases, and 2 bases stayed unmatched. Germline V gene lookup returns CDR1 LGHDT and CDR2 YNNKEL (reference sequence). In DNA form, the CDR3 reads TGTGCCAGCAGCCAAGGACTAGCGGGGTTTGAGCAGTTCTTC. It is translated as CASSQGLAGFEQFF.

The chain couples TRBV10-3 to TRBJ2-1; possible D gene TRBD1, 6 bases. Germline lookup yields CDR1 ENHRY and CDR2 SYGVKD. CDR3 size: 13 residues. Trimming left V 6 bases short and J 9 bases short, with 15 bases between. The CDR3 DNA reads TGTGCCATCAGCGCCACAGGGATCTTTGAGCAGTTCTTC. Translated: CAISATGIFEQFF.

The chain has TRBV29-1 and TRBJ1-1; TRBD1 matches 12 bases. This CDR3 spans 15 amino acids. V dropped 4 bases and J dropped 4; count of bases not matched to a gene: 7. Germline V gives CDR1 SQVTM, CDR2 ANQGSEA. Written as DNA, the CDR3 is TGCAGCGTTGTGTGGGACAGGGGGCGGGCCACTGAAGCTTTCTTT. Protein: CSVVWDRGRATEAFF.

Here the CDR3 DNA reads TGTGCCAGTTGGTCGCGGGGCTATGGCTACACCTTC. Translating it yields CASWSRGYGYTF. The gene calls are TRBV2 and TRBJ1-2, with D hard to call. V shed 9 bases and J shed 4 bases, with 12 bases lying between them. CDR3 length: 12 residues. Germline CDR1 reads SNHLY; CDR2 reads FYNNEI.

This chain uses TRBV28 with TRBJ1-5; maybe TRBD1 (6 bases). The CDR3 runs to 13 residues. Germline CDR1 MDHEN, CDR2 SYDVKM. With 11 bases removed from V and 4 bases from J, the gap between germline ends came to 15 bases. DNA of the CDR3: TGTGCCTCAAGACAGGCACTGAATCAGCCCCAGCATTTT. It specifies CASRQALNQPQHF.

The chain uses TRBV12-3 or TRBV12-4 and TRBJ2-5, with D unresolved. V was cut by 7 bases and J by 2 bases, with 5 bases left in between. The length of the CDR3 is 11 residues. The CDR3 loop reads CASKRQETQYF. DNA for the CDR3: TGTGCCAGCAAGCGTCAAGAGACCCAGTACTTC.

The DNA of the CDR3 is TGTGCCAGCAGCCCAAGGCCCCTAGATAACTATGGCTACACCTTC. As protein: CASSPRPLDNYGYTF. The J gene is TRBJ1-2, the V gene TRBV4-2; D gene ambiguous. V was clipped by 4 bases and J by 1 base, with 13 bases between them. The CDR3 spans 15 residues. The V gene's germline CDR1 is LGHNA and CDR2 YNFKEQ.

The chain employs TRBV10-2 and TRBJ2-2, with 12 bases fitting TRBD2. The CDR3 covers 16 residues. V gave up 2 bases and J gave up 7 bases; unmatched junction bases: 5. CDR1 and CDR2 from the germline V gene are WSHSY and SAAADI. The CDR3 here is CASSEPGLAGNGELFF. CDR3 DNA sequence: TGCGCCAGCAGTGAGCCCGGACTAGCGGGGAACGGGGAGCTGTTTTTT.

The J gene is TRBJ1-2, the V gene TRBV2; 9 bases are a match to TRBD1. Germline assignment: CDR1 SNHLY and CDR2 FYNNEI. The J segment lost 5 bases and the V segment lost 7 bases, leaving 2 bases of the junction unmatched. CDR3 size: 12 residues. CDR3 nucleotides: TGTGCCAGCACGACAGGGGGTTATGGCTACACCTTC. This gives the protein CASTTGGYGYTF.

The table lists this clone with a few counts. This chain connects TRBV13 to TRBJ2-1; 8 bases line up with TRBD2. The V gene's germline CDR1 is PRHDT and CDR2 FYEKMQ (reference sequence). CDR3 length: 12 residues. V was pared by 4 bases and J by 10 bases, with 3 bases of the junction left unmatched. The CDR3 region has the DNA TGTGCCAGCAGCTCCGCTAGCGGGGAGCAGTTCTTC. Residues: CASSSASGEQFF.